Only a few counts were recorded for the clone carrying this TCR beta chain. No antigen is known for it. The data were obtained in a study of OX40 agonist ivuxolimab in advanced cancers. Overall study: The patients got ivuxolimab, which is an agonistic anti-OX40 (CD134) antibody. Overall study results and limits: CD8+ T cells showed, on average, more clonal expansion than CD4+ cells. Some of the nonresponding patients also showed low levels of normalized T-cell clonal expansion.

The table came from immunoSEQ multiplex PCR; TCRdb's copy has only in-frame clones and leaves some out. The repertoire holds over 20,000 clones, with nearly 90% as singletons. This sequence was found in an adult with an advanced solid tumor such as melanoma, head and neck, liver or kidney cancer. Sequenced material: CD4+ or CD8+ T cells sorted from blood, taken in a trial of the OX40 agonist ivuxolimab.

The CDR3 loop reads CASSLDVYNEQFF. DNA for the CDR3: TGTGCCAGCAGCTTAGACGTCTACAATGAGCAGTTCTTC. The chain combines TRBV7-6 with TRBJ2-1, with unresolved D. Germline CDR1 reads SGHVS; CDR2 reads FNYEAQ. The CDR3 runs to 13 residues. V was pared by 1 base and J by 3 bases, with 4 bases between.